These 18 T cell receptor beta chains were sequenced from one sample in a study of T cell repertoires in cytomegalovirus infection. TCRdb re-called the reads through MiXCR, storing one row per CDR3 protein. The sample consists of roughly 46,000 distinct CDR3 sequences, more than 20% of them appearing once. For these TCRs, the target antigens are not known. What was sequenced was PBMCs, sequenced either directly or after in vitro stimulation (not recorded which). The receptor set was obtained from a human donor in good health (CMV status not recorded). Some clones in this sample may be carry-over from other donors' samples.

DNA of the CDR3: TGTGCCAGCAGGAAACCCGTTTTCGGTGAGCAGTACTTC. Amino acid sequence: CASRKPVFGEQYF. The genes are TRBV2 and TRBJ2-7, with D hard to call. Trimming took off 6 bases at V and 7 bases at J, with 16 bases between the two ends. The CDR3 consists of 13 residues. CDR1 is SNHLY and CDR2 is FYNNEI in the germline V gene.

This clonotype was detected many times. CDR3 sequence reads: CSVEGQAGDTQYF. DNA of the CDR3: TGCAGCGTTGAGGGACAGGCGGGAGATACGCAGTATTTT. The rearrangement links TRBV29-1 to TRBJ2-3; 8 bases agree with TRBD1. The V segment lost 3 bases and the J segment 5 bases; nucleotides outside the gene matches: 4. The CDR3 totals 13 residues. The germline V gene encodes CDR1 SQVTM and CDR2 ANQGSEA.

The chain has TRBV7-2 and TRBJ2-1; 10 bases match TRBD2. Germline V CDR1 and CDR2: SGHTA, FQGNSA. This CDR3 is built from 19 residues. The V and J ends lost 4 bases and 8 bases, in that order; junction bases with no gene match: 20. CDR3 region: CASSSMTEGTSVKWDEQFF. The CDR3 DNA sequence: TGTGCCAGCAGCTCTATGACGGAGGGGACTAGCGTTAAATGGGATGAGCAGTTCTTC.

This clonotype was counted only a few times. The chain carries TRBV5-6 and TRBJ1-2, with D perhaps matching TRBD1 (6 bases). Germline V gene lookup returns CDR1 SGHDT and CDR2 YYEEEE. Trimming took 2 bases from V and 5 from J, leaving 7 bases between them. The CDR3 has 12 residues. As DNA, the CDR3 is TGTGCCAGCAGCTTTACAGGGTATGGCTACACCTTC. Translating gives CASSFTGYGYTF.

The chain combines TRBV30 with TRBJ2-7; 7 bases align to TRBD1. V lost 2 bases to trimming and J lost 5 bases; unmatched junction nucleotides: 9. CDR3 length: 14 residues. Germline V gene data show CDR1 as GTSNPN and CDR2 as SVGIG (reference sequence). The CDR3 nucleotides are TGTGCCTGGAGTCCCACAGGGGTAATCAACGAGCAGTACTTC. It encodes CAWSPTGVINEQYF.

This clonotype was counted ten times or more. CDR3 sequence: CASSRGSADTQYF. In DNA form, the CDR3 reads TGTGCCAGCAGCCGCGGGAGTGCAGATACGCAGTATTTT. The J gene is TRBJ2-3, the V gene TRBV7-2; the match to TRBD2 covers 7 bases. The germline CDR1 and CDR2 sequences are SGHTA and FQGNSA. This CDR3 contains 13 residues. Germline trimming cut 5 bases from V and 4 bases from J; bases unmatched to any gene: 3. The full variable domain, with the rest looked up from reference TRBV7-2 and TRBJ2-3, is GAGVSQSPSNKVTEKGKDVELRCDPISGHTALYWYRQSLGQGLEFLIYFQGNSAPDKSGLPSDRFSAERTGGSVSTLTIQRTQQEDSAVYLCASSRGSADTQYFGPGTRLTVL.

This clonotype has a count of ten or more. This chain joins TRBV7-8 and TRBJ2-2; D is undetermined. Trimming stripped 2 bases from V and 6 bases from J, with 13 bases between. The CDR3 has 15 amino acids. Germline V lookup: CDR1 SGHVS, CDR2 FQNEAQ. CDR3 amino acids: CASSLSTMSSGELFF. CDR3 nucleotide sequence: TGTGCCAGCAGCTTATCTACTATGTCGTCCGGGGAGCTGTTTTTT.

This clonotype was seen more than once but under ten times. The rearrangement joins TRBV14 to TRBJ1-6, with D possibly matching TRBD1 (5 bases). V was cut by 1 base and J by 8 bases, with 9 bases left in between. This CDR3 is built from 14 residues. CDR1 is SGHDN, CDR2 FVKESK, per germline. CDR3 loop: CASSQGREYSPLHF. DNA of the CDR3: TGTGCCAGCAGCCAAGGCAGGGAGTATTCACCCCTCCACTTT.

Many counts were recorded for this clonotype. The V gene is TRBV6-2 or TRBV6-3, the J gene TRBJ2-1; 7 bases agree with TRBD2. Germline V CDR1 and CDR2: MNHEY, SVGEGT. This CDR3 is 16 amino acids long. Trimming took 5 bases from V and 8 from J; bases not matched to a gene: 15. The CDR3 protein is CASSPPPLALRYEQFF. In nucleotides, the CDR3 is TGTGCCAGCAGTCCCCCCCCACTAGCGCTTCGGTATGAGCAGTTCTTC.

In this sample, this clonotype turned up many times. The rearrangement joins TRBV29-1 to TRBJ1-1; possible D gene TRBD1, 6 bases. Germline-derived CDR1 and CDR2 are SQVTM and ANQGSEA. The CDR3 is 16 amino acids. Trimming took 7 bases from V and 0 from J, leaving 21 bases between them. CDR3 DNA sequence: TGCAGCGCCTCGACAGGTTTCTCTTTCATGAACACTGAAGCTTTCTTT. It specifies CSASTGFSFMNTEAFF. The full variable domain, in which reference TRBV29-1 and TRBJ1-1 provide the parts outside the CDR3, is SAVISQKPSRDICQRGTSLTIQCQVDSQVTMMFWYRQQPGQSLTLIATANQGSEATYESGFVIDKFPISRPNLTFSTLTVSNMSPEDSSIYLCSASTGFSFMNTEAFFGQGTRLTVV.

This clonotype has just a few counts. The J gene is TRBJ1-6, the V gene TRBV2; tentative D call: TRBD1 (5 bases). Trimming pared 6 bases from V and 8 bases from J, leaving 14 bases between. The CDR3 loop spans 14 amino acids. CDR1 and CDR2 (germline): SNHLY, FYNNEI. The CDR3 reads CASSRGETDSPLHF. The CDR3 bases are TGTGCCAGCAGCCGGGGGGAGACGGATTCACCCCTCCACTTT.

The V call is TRBV4-1, the J call TRBJ1-2; no reliable D call. The germline V gene has CDR1 MGHRA and CDR2 YSYEKL. Trimming pared 1 base from V and 2 bases from J, leaving 11 bases between. The CDR3 length is 15 residues. CDR3 protein: CASSQGPRGNYGYTF. DNA for the CDR3: TGCGCCAGCAGCCAAGGTCCACGCGGAAACTATGGCTACACCTTC.

This clonotype was counted a few times. The chain recombines TRBV12-3 or TRBV12-4 with TRBJ2-2, with D unresolved. The CDR3 has 13 amino acids. The V end lost 6 bases, the J end lost 5 bases, and 10 bases lay between the germline ends. The CDR3: CASSRQRTGELFF. In DNA, the CDR3 is TGTGCCAGCAGCCGTCAAAGGACCGGGGAGCTGTTTTTT.

This clonotype was recorded many times. This rearrangement joins TRBV28 to TRBJ2-5; D may correspond to TRBD1 or TRBD2 (6 bases each). The CDR3 covers 15 residues. Germline lookup yields CDR1 MDHEN and CDR2 SYDVKM. Trimming shortened V by 7 bases and J by 7 bases, and 22 bases separated the two germline ends. CDR3 nucleotides: TGTGCCAGCACCTCGAGGCCAGGAGGGGGGCCGACCCAGTACTTC. Its protein is CASTSRPGGGPTQYF.

The genes are TRBV30 and TRBJ2-1; D is possibly TRBD2 (6 bases). CDR3 length: 15 residues. Trimming stripped 1 base from V and 0 bases from J, with 10 bases between. Germline CDR1 GTSNPN, CDR2 SVGIG (reference sequence). CDR3 amino acids: CAWSGVSGSYNEQFF. The CDR3 DNA sequence: TGTGCCTGGAGTGGGGTTAGCGGCTCCTACAATGAGCAGTTCTTC.

This clonotype was seen only a few times. V is TRBV15 and J is TRBJ1-6; no clear D. Trimming cost V 7 bases and J 11 bases, with 15 bases left between them. Germline assignment: CDR1 LNHNV and CDR2 YYDKDF (reference sequence). The CDR3 consists of 13 residues. DNA of the CDR3: TGTGCCACCACGGTGGGCACCAAGGCACCCCTCCACTTT. Amino acids: CATTVGTKAPLHF.

This clonotype appeared a few times. The chain employs TRBV12-5 and TRBJ2-1; D gene uncertain. This CDR3 has 13 amino acids. Germline V lookup: CDR1 LGHNT, CDR2 FRNRAP. Trimming pared 1 base from V and 9 bases from J, leaving 10 bases between. The CDR3 bases are TGTGCTAGTGGTTTGGGCGGTTTGGTTGAGCAGTTCTTC. Translated, it gives CASGLGGLVEQFF.

V gene TRBV11-2 combines with J gene TRBJ1-1, with TRBD1 as a possible D gene (5 bases). V dropped 4 bases and J dropped 1 base, with 13 bases sitting between them. This CDR3 contains 15 residues. Germline V gives CDR1 SGHAT, CDR2 FQNNGV. The CDR3 loop is CASSSGRRANTEAFF. The CDR3 region has the DNA TGTGCCAGCAGCTCGGGACGCCGAGCGAACACTGAAGCTTTCTTT.